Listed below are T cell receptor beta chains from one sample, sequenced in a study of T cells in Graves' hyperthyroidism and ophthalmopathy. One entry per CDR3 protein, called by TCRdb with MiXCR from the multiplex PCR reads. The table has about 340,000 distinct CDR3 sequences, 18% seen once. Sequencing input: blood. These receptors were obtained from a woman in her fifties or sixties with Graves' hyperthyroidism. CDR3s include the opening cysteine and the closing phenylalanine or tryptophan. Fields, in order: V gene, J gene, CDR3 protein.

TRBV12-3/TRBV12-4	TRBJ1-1	CASSLGTGRGAFF
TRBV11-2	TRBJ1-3	CASSLVPPGNTIYF
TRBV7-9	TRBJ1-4	CASSAGTAEKLFF
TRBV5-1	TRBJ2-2	CASSLVGTGLNTGELFF
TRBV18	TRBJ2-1	CASSGAEQFF
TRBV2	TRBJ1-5	CASSEASNQPQHF
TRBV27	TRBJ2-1	CASSGRGGLTNEQFF
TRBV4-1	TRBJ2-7	CASSPTQGRTYEQYF
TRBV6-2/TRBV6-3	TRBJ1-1	CASSYRGTGNTEAFF
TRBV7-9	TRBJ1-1	CASSPPRGGRTEAFF
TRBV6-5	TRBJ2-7	CASSYSIRTSGRGFYEQYF
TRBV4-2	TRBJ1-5	CASSHLAGSNQPQHF
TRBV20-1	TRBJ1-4	CSARDIGRQNNEKLFF
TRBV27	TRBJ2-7	CASSLGTSGTYEQYF
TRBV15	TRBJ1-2	CATSRAGAGVSGYTF
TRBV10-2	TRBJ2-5	CASSGSGGRERAGRGETQYF
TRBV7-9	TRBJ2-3	CASSPAGLTDTQYF
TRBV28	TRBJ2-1	CASSPGTGSEYEQFF
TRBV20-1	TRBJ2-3	CSARKGGTKEDTQYF
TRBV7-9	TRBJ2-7	CASSPPSSGRSPEQYF
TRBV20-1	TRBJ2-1	CSAGSGVRNNEQFF
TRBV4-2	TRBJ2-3	CASRGTSGTDTQYF
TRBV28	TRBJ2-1	CASSEGWPYNEQFF
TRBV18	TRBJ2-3	CASSPSFNTDTQYF
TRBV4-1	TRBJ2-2	CASSQDLKTGELFF
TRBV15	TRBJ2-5	CATSRDAQGQETQYF
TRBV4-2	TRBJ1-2	CASSQDDRGRAGYTF
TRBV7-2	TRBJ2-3	CASSLGYAGGLTDTQYF
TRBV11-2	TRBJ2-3	CASRWTSGTDTQYF
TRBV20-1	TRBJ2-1	CSARDWREAPNNEQFF